This T cell receptor (beta chain) was retrieved from a study of T cells in Graves' hyperthyroidism and ophthalmopathy. The source material, RNA transcripts, was used to amplify TCR beta CDR3 regions. HTBI primers were used for first-round RT-PCR of the TCR CDR3. MiXCR, applied by TCRdb to the multiplex PCR reads, yields one record per CDR3 protein. The data hold some 350,000 distinct CDR3 sequences, with around 16% observed a single time. The CDR3 spans 16 residues. The germline V and J ends were trimmed by 5 bases and 4 bases, with 20 bases remaining between them. Germline loops: CDR1 DFQATT, CDR2 SNEGSKA (reference sequence). This clonotype was counted between two and nine times.

The chain carries TRBV20-1 and TRBJ2-2, with D perhaps given as TRBD1 or TRBD2 (5 bases each). The clonotype was recovered from a woman aged 18-35 years with Graves' hyperthyroidism that later progressed to Graves' ophthalmopathy. Sequences were obtained from blood. As DNA, the CDR3 is TGCAGTGCTCTACGGGGCGCAGGTCATATCACCGGGGAGCTGTTTTTT. Its protein is CSALRGAGHITGELFF.